These 28 T cell receptor beta chains share one sample of origin, sequenced in a study of blood T cell repertoires in COVID-19. Profiled with immunoSEQ multiplex PCR; TCRdb holds only in-frame clones, not every one. The sample shows around 400,000 clones, about 87% of them seen only once. The sequenced sample was peripheral blood. All receptors come from a woman in her twenties or thirties with COVID-19, enrolled during active disease.

The chain has TRBV28 and TRBJ1-2, with 10 bases lining up with TRBD1. The V and J ends lost 11 bases and 8 bases, in that order; junction bases with no gene match: 11. The CDR3 is 13 amino acids. In germline, CDR1 is MDHEN, CDR2 SYDVKM. This CDR3 is CAGRGQGLRGYTF. CDR3 sequence (DNA): TGTGCCGGGCGGGGACAGGGGTTGAGGGGCTACACCTTC.

This chain connects TRBV30 to TRBJ2-1; 11 bases match TRBD2. Germline V gene sequence: CDR1 GTSNPN, CDR2 SVGIG (reference sequence). This CDR3 contains 14 residues. V trimming: 0 bases; J trimming: 6 bases; junction bases outside the gene matches: 1. The CDR3 DNA reads as TGTGCCTGGAGTGTGGGGACTAGCGGCAATGAGCAGTTCTTC. Amino acids: CAWSVGTSGNEQFF.

The genes are TRBV7-3 and TRBJ2-2, with D tentatively TRBD1 (6 bases). V lost 0 bases, J lost 4 bases, and 12 bases lay in between. The CDR3 is 16 residues long. CDR1 is SGHTA and CDR2 is FQGTGA in the germline V gene. The CDR3 sequence: CASSLTPDRFTGELFF. CDR3 DNA: TGTGCCAGCAGCTTAACACCGGACAGATTCACCGGGGAGCTGTTTTTT.

This sequence joins TRBV9 and TRBJ2-1; D is perhaps TRBD1 (6 bases). The germline V gene encodes CDR1 SGDLS and CDR2 YYNGEE. V lost 3 bases to trimming and J lost 7 bases, with 17 bases between them. The CDR3 totals 15 residues. The CDR3 sequence is CASSDTGWESNEQFF. In DNA form, the CDR3 reads TGTGCCAGCAGCGATACAGGGTGGGAGTCGAATGAGCAGTTCTTC. Full variable domain (outside the CDR3, taken from reference TRBV9 and TRBJ2-1): DSGVTQTPKHLITATGQRVTLRCSPRSGDLSVYWYQQSLDQGLQFLIQYYNGEERAKGNILERFSAQQFPDLHSELNLSSLELGDSALYFCASSDTGWESNEQFFGPGTRLTVL.

This chain links TRBV28 with TRBJ1-5; unclear D gene. The CDR3 has 12 amino acids. Trimming took off 9 bases at V and 2 bases at J, with 8 bases between the two ends. Germline CDR1 MDHEN, CDR2 SYDVKM. CDR3 in amino acids: CASLSGNQPQHF. The CDR3 bases are TGTGCCAGTCTTTCCGGCAATCAGCCCCAGCATTTT.

The V and J genes are TRBV29-1 and TRBJ2-7, with 9 bases that match TRBD1. V gave up 7 bases and J gave up 3 bases; unmatched junction bases: 7. Germline lookup yields CDR1 SQVTM and CDR2 ANQGSEA. CDR3 size: 13 residues. For the CDR3, the DNA is TGCAGCGCTCGACAGGGGGTGAACTACGAGCAGTACTTC. As protein: CSARQGVNYEQYF.

Here the CDR3 DNA reads TGCGCCAGCAGCCAAATGACACTCGCAGGGGCAGATACGCAGTATTTT. It yields the protein CASSQMTLAGADTQYF. The rearrangement uses TRBV4-1 and TRBJ2-3; maybe TRBD1 (6 bases). V was pared by 2 bases and J by 4 bases, with 16 bases between. The V gene's germline CDR1 is MGHRA and CDR2 YSYEKL. This CDR3 contains 16 residues.

This sequence joins TRBV6-5 and TRBJ1-2; weak D call: TRBD1 (6 bases). With 2 bases removed from V and 1 base from J, the gap between germline ends came to 11 bases. CDR3 length: 15 residues. Germline CDR1 reads MNHEY; CDR2 reads SVGAGI. CDR3 nucleotide sequence: TGTGCCAGCAGTTACGGGGGCAGACTTAACTATGGCTACACCTTC. Its protein product is CASSYGGRLNYGYTF.

The V and J genes are TRBV5-4 and TRBJ2-7; TRBD2 aligns across 11 bases. The trim removed 1 base at V and 0 bases at J, leaving 3 bases unmatched. The CDR3 has 16 residues. Germline CDR1 SGHNT, CDR2 YYREEE (reference sequence). CDR3 in DNA: TGTGCCAGCAGCTTGACTAGCGGGGGCCTCTCCTACGAGCAGTACTTC. It yields the protein CASSLTSGGLSYEQYF. The full variable domain, completed using reference TRBV5-4 and TRBJ2-7, is ETGVTQSPTHLIKTRGQQVTLRCSSQSGHNTVSWYQQALGQGPQFIFQYYREEENGRGNFPPRFSGLQFPNYSSELNVNALELDDSALYLCASSLTSGGLSYEQYFGPGTRLTVT.

V is TRBV29-1 and J is TRBJ1-1; TRBD1 matches 7 bases. With 8 bases clipped from V and 5 bases from J, the junction kept 11 bases outside the gene matches. CDR3 length equals 13 residues. Germline values: CDR1 SQVTM, CDR2 ANQGSEA. The CDR3 protein is CSTAGGLTTEAFF. DNA of the CDR3: TGCAGCACCGCAGGGGGGCTGACGACTGAAGCTTTCTTT.

The chain employs TRBV19 and TRBJ1-2; the match to TRBD1 covers 8 bases. CDR1 and CDR2 (germline): LNHDA, SQIVND (reference sequence). This CDR3 is built from 14 residues. Trimming took 3 bases from V and 4 from J; bases not matched to a gene: 4. The CDR3 DNA sequence: TGTGCCAGTAGTATCCCAGGGGGCAGCTATGGCTACACCTTC. The encoded protein is CASSIPGGSYGYTF.

The genes are TRBV7-9 and TRBJ1-1; weak D call: TRBD1 (5 bases). The CDR3 runs to 15 residues. Trimming pared 0 bases from V and 1 base from J, leaving 9 bases between. The germline gives CDR1 SEHNR, CDR2 FQNEAQ (reference sequence). CDR3: CASSLAMGRNTEAFF. CDR3 sequence (DNA): TGTGCCAGCAGCTTAGCGATGGGGCGGAACACTGAAGCTTTCTTT.

V usage is TRBV7-2 and J usage is TRBJ2-3, with 9 bases that match TRBD2. Germline V CDR1 and CDR2: SGHTA, FQGNSA. The CDR3 loop spans 18 amino acids. After removal of 0 bases from V and 1 base from J, the junction contained 8 bases not matched to a gene. The CDR3 DNA sequence: TGTGCCAGCAGCTTAGCTGGATTAGCGGGAGTGGGCACAGATACGCAGTATTTT. It yields the protein CASSLAGLAGVGTDTQYF.

This chain joins TRBV27 and TRBJ2-7; no definite D call. This CDR3 region has 16 residues. The germline gives CDR1 MNHEY, CDR2 SMNVEV (reference sequence). V was clipped by 3 bases and J by 2 bases, with 17 bases between them. CDR3 coding DNA: TGTGCCAGCAGTTTTCTCGACACCGGATTACCCTACGAGCAGTACTTC. It specifies CASSFLDTGLPYEQYF.

In DNA form, the CDR3 reads TGTGCCAGCCACCGAGGGGAGGATGGCTACACCTTC. It translates to CASHRGEDGYTF. The V gene is TRBV6-5, the J gene TRBJ1-2; maybe TRBD1 (5 bases). CDR1 and CDR2 from the germline V gene are MNHEY and SVGAGI. This CDR3 spans 12 amino acids. With 8 bases removed from V and 6 bases from J, the gap between germline ends came to 13 bases.

The chain is built from TRBV28 and TRBJ1-4; D may be TRBD1 (5 bases). The CDR3 covers 16 residues. Germline V gives CDR1 MDHEN, CDR2 SYDVKM. The V end lost 3 bases, the J end lost 8 bases, and 19 bases lay between the germline ends. Here the CDR3 DNA reads TGTGCCAGCAGTTTCCCACCAGGGAGGGTAGGGGAAAAACTGTTTTTT. It codes for CASSFPPGRVGEKLFF.

CDR3 sequence reads: CASSLGGRLGEQYF. The CDR3 DNA reads as TGTGCCAGCAGTTTAGGGGGGAGGTTGGGAGAGCAGTACTTC. The chain combines TRBV28 with TRBJ2-7, with D perhaps TRBD2 (6 bases). CDR3 length: 14 amino acids. Germline CDR1 MDHEN, CDR2 SYDVKM. V was shortened by 2 bases and J by 7 bases, with 15 bases between the two germline ends.

The count of this clone is one. V usage is TRBV6-2 or TRBV6-3 and J usage is TRBJ1-5; D might be TRBD1 (6 bases). This CDR3 has 14 residues. Germline V gene sequence: CDR1 MNHEY, CDR2 SVGEGT. The V gene lost 5 bases and the J gene lost 6 bases, with 14 bases spanning the gap. The CDR3 protein is CASSRAGVSQPQHF. The CDR3, as DNA: TGTGCCAGCAGTCGGGCAGGGGTAAGTCAGCCCCAGCATTTT.

This clone was seen a handful of times. The genes are TRBV6-4 and TRBJ2-7, with 7 bases lining up with TRBD1. The germline CDR1 and CDR2 sequences are MRHNA and SNTAGT. Trimming at V came to 2 bases and at J to 3 bases, leaving 16 bases not matched to a gene. The CDR3 consists of 18 residues. DNA of the CDR3: TGTGCCAGCAGTGACCCCTTTAGACAGGGAGTTTGGGGCTACGAGCAGTACTTC. This sequence encodes CASSDPFRQGVWGYEQYF.

V is TRBV10-3 and J is TRBJ2-3; the D gene is possibly TRBD2 (5 bases). Germline V CDR1 and CDR2: ENHRY, SYGVKD. The CDR3 covers 14 residues. V was clipped by 6 bases and J by 0 bases, with 10 bases between them. CDR3 amino acids: CAISVASSTDTQYF. The CDR3 DNA reads as TGTGCCATCAGCGTAGCGTCAAGCACAGATACGCAGTATTTT.

The V call is TRBV10-3, the J call TRBJ2-3; TRBD2 matches at 9 bases. With V trimmed by 0 bases and J by 3 bases, 4 bases remained unmatched. The CDR3 sequence is 16 residues long. Germline lookup yields CDR1 ENHRY and CDR2 SYGVKD. CDR3 nucleotide sequence: TGTGCCATCAGTGAGTCGGCTAGCGGGGTTACAGATACGCAGTATTTT. Its protein product is CAISESASGVTDTQYF.

This chain joins TRBV10-3 and TRBJ2-7; maybe TRBD1 (5 bases). This CDR3 contains 14 residues. The V gene lost 0 bases and the J gene lost 4 bases, with 10 bases spanning the gap. Germline V gives CDR1 ENHRY, CDR2 SYGVKD. The DNA for the CDR3 is TGTGCCATCAGTGAGTCGGCAGGGAAGTACGAGCAGTACTTC. Protein: CAISESAGKYEQYF.

The chain is built from TRBV7-6 and TRBJ1-2, with 7 bases that match TRBD1. CDR1 is SGHVS and CDR2 is FNYEAQ in the germline V gene. Trimming removed 1 base from V and 3 bases from J; junction bases left unmatched: 5. The CDR3 loop spans 15 amino acids. The CDR3 coding sequence is TGTGCCAGCAGCTTAGACGACAGGGAACACTATGGCTACACCTTC. Amino acids: CASSLDDREHYGYTF.

The rearrangement joins TRBV12-5 to TRBJ2-3; the match to TRBD2 covers 10 bases. V was clipped by 1 base and J by 2 bases; unmatched bases: 3. The CDR3 extends over 16 amino acids. Germline loops: CDR1 LGHNT, CDR2 FRNRAP. The CDR3 nucleotides are TGTGCTAGTGGTTTGGGAGCGGGAGGGTTCACAGATACGCAGTATTTT. Its translation: CASGLGAGGFTDTQYF.

This clone was picked up one time. The chain uses TRBV5-1 and TRBJ2-4; D unclear. There are 15 residues in the CDR3. V gave up 0 bases and J gave up 2 bases, with 9 bases separating them. The germline V gene encodes CDR1 SGHRS and CDR2 YFSETQ. The CDR3 reads CASSLVVGPKNIQYF. The CDR3 DNA reads TGCGCCAGCAGCTTGGTTGTCGGTCCCAAAAACATTCAGTACTTC.

The chain couples TRBV28 to TRBJ2-1; the D gene is possibly TRBD2 (7 bases). This CDR3 is 17 amino acids long. The V end lost 6 bases, the J end lost 10 bases, and 28 bases lay between the germline ends. CDR1 is MDHEN and CDR2 is SYDVKM in the germline V gene. In nucleotides, the CDR3 is TGTGCCAGCAGCCGCCAGGGGACTATAATATACAATGCGGAGCAGTTCTTC. Translation: CASSRQGTIIYNAEQFF. Full variable domain (rest looked up from reference TRBV28 and TRBJ2-1): DVKVTQSSRYLVKRTGEKVFLECVQDMDHENMFWYRQDPGLGLRLIYFSYDVKMKEKGDIPEGYSVSREKKERFSLILESASTNQTSMYLCASSRQGTIIYNAEQFFGPGTRLTVL.

The V call is TRBV10-3, the J call TRBJ2-7; D perhaps matches TRBD1 (5 bases). The CDR3 runs 14 residues. V lost 4 bases and J 2 bases, leaving 12 bases between the germline ends. In germline, CDR1 is ENHRY, CDR2 SYGVKD. DNA for the CDR3: TGTGCCATCAGTGCCCCCCGCAGGGCCTACGAGCAGTACTTC. It yields the protein CAISAPRRAYEQYF.

The J gene is TRBJ1-5, the V gene TRBV4-1; a possible D gene is TRBD1 (6 bases). This CDR3 is built from 14 residues. The germline CDR1 and CDR2 sequences are MGHRA and YSYEKL. Trimming removed 3 bases from V and 6 bases from J, with 12 bases in between. The CDR3 DNA sequence: TGCGCCAGCAGCCACGGGGGGGGCCTTCAGCCCCAGCATTTT. This encodes CASSHGGGLQPQHF.